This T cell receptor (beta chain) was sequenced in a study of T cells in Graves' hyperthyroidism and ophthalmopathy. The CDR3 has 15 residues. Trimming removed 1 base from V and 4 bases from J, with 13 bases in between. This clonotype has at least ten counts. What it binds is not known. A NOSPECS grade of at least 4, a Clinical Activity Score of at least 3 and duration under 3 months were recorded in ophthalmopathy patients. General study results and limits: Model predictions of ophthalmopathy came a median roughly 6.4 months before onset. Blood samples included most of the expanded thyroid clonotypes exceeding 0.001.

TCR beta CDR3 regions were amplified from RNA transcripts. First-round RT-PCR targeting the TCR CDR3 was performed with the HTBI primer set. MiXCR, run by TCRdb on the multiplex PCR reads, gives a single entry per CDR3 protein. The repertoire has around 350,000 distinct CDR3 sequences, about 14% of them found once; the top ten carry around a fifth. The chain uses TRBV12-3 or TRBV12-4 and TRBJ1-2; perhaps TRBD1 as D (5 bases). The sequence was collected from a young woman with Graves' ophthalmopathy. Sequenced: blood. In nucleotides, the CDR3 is TGTGCCAGCAGTTTAGACGACGGGGGGATCTATGGCTACACCTTC. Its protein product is CASSLDDGGIYGYTF.